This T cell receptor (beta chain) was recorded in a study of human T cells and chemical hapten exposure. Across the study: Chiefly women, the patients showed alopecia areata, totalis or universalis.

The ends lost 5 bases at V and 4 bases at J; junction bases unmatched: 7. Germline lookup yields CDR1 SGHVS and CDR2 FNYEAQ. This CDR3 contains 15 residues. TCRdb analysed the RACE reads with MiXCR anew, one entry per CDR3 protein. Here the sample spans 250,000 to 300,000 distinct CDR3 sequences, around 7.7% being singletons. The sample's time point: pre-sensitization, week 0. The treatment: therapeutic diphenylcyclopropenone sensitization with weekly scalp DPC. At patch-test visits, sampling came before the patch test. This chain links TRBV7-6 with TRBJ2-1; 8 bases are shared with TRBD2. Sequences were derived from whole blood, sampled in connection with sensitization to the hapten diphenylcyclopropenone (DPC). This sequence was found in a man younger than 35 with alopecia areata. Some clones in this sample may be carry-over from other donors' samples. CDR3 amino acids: CASSLTSGNYNEQFF. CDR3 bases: TGTGCCAGCAGCCTTACTAGCGGCAATTACAATGAGCAGTTCTTC.